What follows are 32 T cell receptor beta chains derived from one specimen sequenced in a study of T cell repertoires in aging, cancer and after chemotherapy (dated by TCRdb to the late 2010s). Genomic DNA extracted from peripheral blood, rather than sorted cells or RNA, was used as the source for amplification of TCR beta rearrangements. The reads were generated on an Illumina MiSeq. Rearranged TRB sequences spanning V, D and J segments were amplified in a multiplex touch-down PCR with a mixed TRB-A/B primer pool. TCRdb trimmed the raw reads at Q25, called clones with MiXCR and kept productive beta chains. Rows are unified per CDR3 protein, each entry keeping the most common DNA and genes. For this sample there are approximately 9,700 distinct CDR3 sequences; roughly 37% appear just once. The ten largest clones add up to 9% to 10% of the sample. The source material was blood. Every receptor here comes from a human donor in good health.

A note on this clonotype: This clone may be a read error of a much larger clone one base away. The rearrangement uses TRBV29-1 and TRBJ2-5; the match to TRBD2 covers 7 bases. The CDR3 totals 12 residues. CDR1 and CDR2 from the germline V gene are SQVTM and ANQGSEA. CDR3 loop: CSIEPSGKTQYF. As DNA, the CDR3 is TGCAGCATTGAACCTAGCGGAAAGACCCAGTACTTC. The whole variable domain, filled in from reference TRBV29-1 and TRBJ2-5, reads SAVISQKPSRDICQRGTSLTIQCQVDSQVTMMFWYRQQPGQSLTLIATANQGSEATYESGFVIDKFPISRPNLTFSTLTVSNMSPEDSSIYLCSIEPSGKTQYFGPGTRLLVL.

This clonotype has a handful of counts. This chain connects TRBV19 to TRBJ1-5; D is possibly TRBD1 (5 bases). CDR3 length equals 15 residues. V lost 0 bases to trimming and J lost 4 bases, with 10 bases between them. Per germline, CDR1 LNHDA and CDR2 SQIVND (reference sequence). DNA for the CDR3: TGTGCCAGTAGTATAGAATGGGGCCCGAATCAGCCCCAGCATTTT. Protein: CASSIEWGPNQPQHF.

This clonotype is categorized as medium-sized. The CDR3 coding sequence is TGTGCCAGCAGTTACTCTGCTCCCGGTGGTACCACAGATACGCAGTATTTT. Translation gives CASSYSAPGGTTDTQYF. This sequence joins TRBV6-5 and TRBJ2-3; D unresolved. Germline V gives CDR1 MNHEY, CDR2 SVGAGI. The CDR3 runs to 17 residues. Between the trimmed V and J ends, which lost 0 bases and 2 bases, there was a span of 15 bases.

This clonotype appeared a few times. The chain links TRBV12-3 or TRBV12-4 to TRBJ2-5; D remains unclear. The CDR3 extends over 13 amino acids. V lost 5 bases and J lost 4, with 11 bases in between. The chain's CDR3 is CASSMDGAETQYF. For the CDR3, the DNA is TGTGCCAGCAGTATGGACGGCGCAGAGACCCAGTACTTC.

A word on this clonotype: Compared with germline, one end of the junction differs, possibly owing to a read error. The rearrangement links TRBV13 to TRBJ1-1, with 12 bases aligning to TRBD1. The CDR3 spans 15 residues. Germline assignment: CDR1 PRHDT and CDR2 FYEKMQ (reference sequence). CDR3 residues: CASSLVGTGGTEAFF. In nucleotides, the CDR3 is TGTGCCAGCAGCTTAGTCGGGACAGGGGGCACTGAAGCTTTTTTT.

Relative to its sample, this clonotype is medium-sized. The chain has TRBV27 and TRBJ2-7, with 7 bases matching TRBD1. This CDR3 spans 14 amino acids. V lost 5 bases, J lost 6 bases, and 10 bases stayed unmatched. The germline gives CDR1 MNHEY, CDR2 SMNVEV (reference sequence). CDR3 sequence (DNA): TGTGCCAGCAGTCGACGGCGAGGGGGCGGCGAGCAGTACTTC. Protein product: CASSRRRGGGEQYF.

This clonotype ranks as medium-sized. Here the CDR3 DNA reads TGTGCCAGCAGTGATACTAGCGGGACTATAGATACGCAGTATTTT. It specifies CASSDTSGTIDTQYF. The V call is TRBV6-1, the J call TRBJ2-3; 10 positions agree with TRBD2. With V trimmed by 3 bases and J by 5 bases, 5 bases remained unmatched. CDR3 length: 15 amino acids. Per germline, CDR1 MNHNS and CDR2 SASEGT.

Only a few counts were recorded for this clonotype. This sequence joins TRBV28 and TRBJ2-7; D perhaps matches TRBD1 (6 bases). Deletions cut 4 bases from V and 0 bases from J, with 13 bases between. Looked up from germline, CDR1 is MDHEN and CDR2 is SYDVKM. This CDR3 region has 15 residues. The CDR3 protein is CASSSTGTSSYEQYF. The DNA of the CDR3 is TGTGCCAGCAGTTCCACCGGGACAAGCTCCTACGAGCAGTACTTC.

This chain links TRBV29-1 with TRBJ1-5, with 8 bases identical to TRBD1. V shed 6 bases, J shed 4 bases, and the junction held 5 bases outside the gene matches. Germline V gene data show CDR1 as SQVTM and CDR2 as ANQGSEA. The CDR3 is 13 amino acids. CDR3 in DNA: TGCAGCGTCCGGGACAGGTTTAATCAGCCCCAGCATTTT. This gives the protein CSVRDRFNQPQHF.

CDR3 sequence (DNA): TGCAGCGTTGCAGGGACGGATAATCAGCCCCAGCATTTT. Residues: CSVAGTDNQPQHF. This rearrangement joins TRBV29-1 to TRBJ1-5; D perhaps matches TRBD1 (5 bases). The length of the CDR3 is 13 residues. Germline V lookup: CDR1 SQVTM, CDR2 ANQGSEA. With 4 bases removed from V and 4 bases from J, the gap between germline ends came to 11 bases. Full variable domain (remainder filled in from reference TRBV29-1 and TRBJ1-5): SAVISQKPSRDICQRGTSLTIQCQVDSQVTMMFWYRQQPGQSLTLIATANQGSEATYESGFVIDKFPISRPNLTFSTLTVSNMSPEDSSIYLCSVAGTDNQPQHFGDGTRLSIL.

V and J are TRBV15 and TRBJ1-4, with 9 bases matching TRBD1. CDR3 length: 14 amino acids. From germline, CDR1 is LNHNV and CDR2 YYDKDF (reference sequence). Trimming cost V 5 bases and J 6 bases; bases outside gene matches: 4. CDR3 in amino acids: CATSEDRGDEKLFF. CDR3 DNA sequence: TGTGCCACCAGCGAAGACAGGGGGGATGAAAAACTGTTTTTT.

This clonotype is medium-sized within its sample. CDR3 in DNA: TGTGCCAGTAGCGTATACGCCGGGGAGCTGTTTTTT. Residues: CASSVYAGELFF. The chain couples TRBV19 to TRBJ2-2; D gene unclear. The CDR3 contains 12 residues. Germline V gene data show CDR1 as LNHDA and CDR2 as SQIVND (reference sequence). The germline V and J ends were trimmed by 6 bases and 6 bases, with 8 bases remaining between them.

This clonotype counts as medium-sized (0.01 to 0.1%). This chain links TRBV29-1 with TRBJ2-5; either TRBD1 or TRBD2 may fit D (5 bases each). The CDR3 is made up of 14 amino acids. Germline CDR1 is SQVTM and CDR2 is ANQGSEA. Trimming removed 1 base from V and 5 bases from J, with 14 bases in between. The CDR3 protein is CSVEAWGREETQYF. CDR3 DNA sequence: TGCAGCGTTGAAGCCTGGGGCAGGGAGGAGACCCAGTACTTC.

By frequency in the sample, this clonotype is medium-sized (0.01 to 0.1%). The chain carries TRBV5-4 and TRBJ2-3; the match to TRBD1 covers 8 bases. CDR3 length: 15 amino acids. V trimming: 4 bases; J trimming: 3 bases; junction bases outside the gene matches: 7. Germline V gene lookup returns CDR1 SGHNT and CDR2 YYREEE (reference sequence). The CDR3 protein is CASSRGQGGTDTQYF. The CDR3 DNA follows: TGTGCCAGCAGCCGTGGACAGGGCGGGACAGATACGCAGTATTTT. Full variable domain (remainder filled in from reference TRBV5-4 and TRBJ2-3): ETGVTQSPTHLIKTRGQQVTLRCSSQSGHNTVSWYQQALGQGPQFIFQYYREEENGRGNFPPRFSGLQFPNYSSELNVNALELDDSALYLCASSRGQGGTDTQYFGPGTRLTVL.

CDR3 region: CASSPTETHYGYTF. Here the CDR3 DNA reads TGTGCCAGCTCACCAACAGAAACTCACTATGGCTACACCTTC. The rearrangement uses TRBV18 and TRBJ1-2; D remains ambiguous. There are 14 residues in the CDR3. The germline V gene has CDR1 KGHSH and CDR2 LQKENI. V was trimmed by 2 bases and J by 3 bases, leaving 10 bases between them.

This chain links TRBV6-6 with TRBJ2-2; D possibly corresponds to TRBD2 (5 bases). V gave up 6 bases and J gave up 4 bases, with 18 bases separating them. Germline CDR1 is MNHNY and CDR2 is SVGAGI (reference sequence). The CDR3 covers 16 residues. Here the CDR3 reads CASSSKKWAGTGELFF. CDR3 nucleotides: TGTGCCAGCAGCTCAAAGAAATGGGCGGGCACCGGGGAGCTGTTTTTT.

This clonotype was seen more than once but under ten times. The chain recombines TRBV5-1 with TRBJ2-2; D might be TRBD1 (6 bases). The CDR3 is made up of 15 amino acids. The germline V and J ends were trimmed by 1 base and 8 bases, with 15 bases remaining between them. Germline V lookup: CDR1 SGHRS, CDR2 YFSETQ. CDR3 region: CASSLTVQGGGELFF. The CDR3, as DNA: TGCGCCAGCAGCTTGACTGTACAGGGCGGTGGGGAGCTGTTTTTT.

The chain combines TRBV18 with TRBJ1-5; TRBD1 aligns across 11 bases. Germline values: CDR1 KGHSH, CDR2 LQKENI. J lost 9 bases, V lost 3 bases, and 7 bases had no gene match. The CDR3 is 15 amino acids. The CDR3 DNA follows: TGTGCCAGCTCACCGGGACAGGGGGATTTGCCGCCCCAGCATTTT. This encodes CASSPGQGDLPPQHF.

This clonotype is medium-sized (0.01 to 0.1%). The gene calls are TRBV27 and TRBJ2-2; D possibly corresponds to TRBD1 (6 bases). The CDR3 extends over 16 amino acids. V was pared by 2 bases and J by 7 bases, with 17 bases between. Germline V gene sequence: CDR1 MNHEY, CDR2 SMNVEV (reference sequence). CDR3 sequence: CASSLGLWGPHGELFF. The CDR3 DNA reads TGTGCCAGCAGTTTAGGGTTGTGGGGGCCTCACGGGGAGCTGTTTTTT.

Remarks on this clonotype: A junction end diverges from the germline sequence, so it may reflect a read error. This chain uses TRBV6-1 with TRBJ2-1, with D unresolved. CDR1 MNHNS and CDR2 SASEGT come from the germline V gene. The CDR3 totals 14 residues. The CDR3 region is CASSENHSRNEQIF. In nucleotides, the CDR3 is TGTGCCAGCAGTGAAAATCATTCGCGCAATGAGCAGATCTTC.

This clonotype is termed medium-sized. The chain uses TRBV19 and TRBJ2-1; 9 nucleotides match TRBD2. The germline V gene has CDR1 LNHDA and CDR2 SQIVND (reference sequence). Trimming cost V 1 base and J 6 bases; bases outside gene matches: 4. This CDR3 has 15 residues. CDR3 residues: CASSIVGTSSNEQFF. CDR3 DNA: TGTGCCAGTAGTATAGTCGGGACTAGCTCCAATGAGCAGTTCTTC.

The chain carries TRBV6-5 and TRBJ2-3, with D perhaps TRBD1 (5 bases). This CDR3 has 14 residues. Trimming stripped 7 bases from V and 3 bases from J, with 14 bases between. Germline CDR1 MNHEY, CDR2 SVGAGI. CDR3 amino acids: CASKGSRGTDTQYF. CDR3 DNA: TGTGCCAGCAAGGGGTCGAGAGGAACAGATACGCAGTATTTT.

This clonotype turned up a few times. The chain uses TRBV13 and TRBJ2-3; D is perhaps TRBD1 or TRBD2 (5 bases each). The CDR3 consists of 16 residues. V was cut by 5 bases and J by 2 bases, with 17 bases left in between. Per the germline V gene, CDR1 is PRHDT and CDR2 is FYEKMQ (reference sequence). DNA of the CDR3: TGTGCCAGCAGCCTACGGATTGGGGGTTTCACAGATACGCAGTATTTT. Translated: CASSLRIGGFTDTQYF.

With regard to this clonotype: A read error may be the cause here, since a much bigger clone is one base away. V is TRBV11-1 and J is TRBJ1-2; tentative D call: TRBD1 (6 bases). The CDR3 runs to 15 residues. V shed 1 base and J shed 5 bases, with 14 bases lying between them. Germline loops: CDR1 SGHAT, CDR2 FQDESV (reference sequence). The CDR3 spells CASSLGTGSLYGYTF. The CDR3 DNA reads TGTGCCAGCAGCTTAGGAACAGGGTCCTTATATGGCTACACCTTC.

This clonotype has only one observation. The J gene is TRBJ2-5, the V gene TRBV5-1; D might be TRBD2 (5 bases). CDR3 length: 12 residues. The V gene's germline CDR1 is SGHRS and CDR2 YFSETQ. V was pared by 2 bases and J by 5 bases, with 7 bases between. Here the CDR3 DNA reads TGCGCCAGCAGCTTTCTAGCTGAGACCCAGTACTTC. The encoded protein is CASSFLAETQYF.

The V call is TRBV12-3 or TRBV12-4, the J call TRBJ1-6; D gene unclear. The germline V and J ends were trimmed by 3 bases and 7 bases, with 7 bases remaining between them. The CDR3 runs 13 residues. The CDR3 bases are TGTGCCAGCAGTTTGATGGGAAATTCACCCCTCCACTTT. Its protein is CASSLMGNSPLHF.

This clonotype is labeled as large. The rearrangement links TRBV18 to TRBJ2-2; 7 positions match TRBD1. V lost 6 bases, J lost 5 bases, and 9 bases stayed unmatched. Germline V gene lookup returns CDR1 KGHSH and CDR2 LQKENI. The CDR3 totals 15 residues. In DNA form, the CDR3 reads TGTGCCAGCTCCCGCCAGACAGGGAGAACCGGGGAGCTGTTTTTT. Protein sequence: CASSRQTGRTGELFF.

The chain couples TRBV5-1 to TRBJ2-7; weak D call: TRBD1 (6 bases). CDR3 length equals 15 residues. Germline V gene sequence: CDR1 SGHRS, CDR2 YFSETQ. V was clipped by 5 bases and J by 2 bases, with 17 bases between them. The CDR3 here is CASRSGTLGPYEQYF. CDR3 nucleotide sequence: TGCGCCAGCAGGTCTGGGACACTAGGCCCCTACGAGCAGTACTTC.

The DNA of the CDR3 is TGTGCCAGCAATCCCCGGGACAAAAAAGCAGAGACCCAGTACTTC. Amino acid sequence: CASNPRDKKAETQYF. The chain has TRBV27 and TRBJ2-5; D possibly corresponds to TRBD1 (6 bases). This CDR3 region has 15 residues. CDR1 and CDR2 (germline): MNHEY, SMNVEV (reference sequence). Trimming cost V 7 bases and J 4 bases, with 19 bases left between them.

In regard to this clonotype: Lacking the conserved final phenylalanine or tryptophan, this CDR3 likely reflects a read error. Because the CDR3's place on the DNA is in doubt, the DNA is left out and the CDR3 is given as listed by TCRdb. This chain links TRBV6-1 with TRBJ1-4; no DNA check was done on the table's D call, TRBD1. The CDR3 spans 11 amino acids, including both terminal residues. Germline V lookup: CDR1 MNHNS, CDR2 SASEGT. The CDR3: CASTNRDRRRH.

This clonotype was counted between two and nine times. The CDR3 region has the DNA TGTGCCAGCAGTTACCAAACTAGCGGGAGGGCCGGCGGGGAGCTGTTTTTT. Translating gives CASSYQTSGRAGGELFF. This chain joins TRBV6-2 or TRBV6-3 and TRBJ2-2; 13 positions match TRBD2. Per germline, CDR1 MNHEY and CDR2 SVGEGT. V lost 2 bases and J lost 7; bases outside the gene matches: 7. This CDR3 has 17 residues.

The sample holds a few counts of this clonotype. The rearrangement links TRBV11-2 to TRBJ2-4; 8 nucleotides agree with TRBD2. The CDR3 is made up of 14 amino acids. The V gene end was trimmed by 5 bases and the J gene end by 6 bases; junction bases not matched to a gene: 6. Germline loops: CDR1 SGHAT, CDR2 FQNNGV. CDR3 region: CASSPSGSGNIQYF. CDR3 nucleotide sequence: TGTGCCAGCAGCCCGAGCGGGAGCGGAAACATTCAGTACTTC.